This T cell receptor beta chain came from a study of read filtering for tumor transcriptome and immune sequencing. Background on the study: Per sample, TCR-region reads ranged about 4 to 11 million by IR-seq, roughly 75 to 1273 by RNA-seq.

From germline, CDR1 is LNHDA and CDR2 SQIVND (reference sequence). This CDR3 is built from 19 residues. With 2 bases clipped from V and 4 bases from J, the junction kept 13 bases outside the gene matches. From about 0.4 ug of RNA, a library with molecular barcoded alpha/delta and beta/gamma adaptors was made. MiXCR, run by TCRdb on the reads, gives a single entry per CDR3 protein. The sample shows about 27,000 distinct CDR3 sequences, around an eighth of them seen only once. V usage is TRBV19 and J usage is TRBJ2-2; 10 positions agree with TRBD2. The sequence was collected from a donor over 35 with multiple myeloma. Sample: a population of CD138-negative cells sorted from bone marrow. CDR3 sequence reads: CASSISRLAGALGTGELFF. DNA of the CDR3: TGTGCCAGTAGTATATCCCGGCTAGCGGGAGCACTGGGCACCGGGGAGCTGTTTTTT.